The rows below give T cell receptor beta chains drawn from one sample of a study of T cell repertoires in cytomegalovirus infection. TCRdb reanalysed the reads using MiXCR and keeps one entry per CDR3 protein. The sample lists some 920,000 distinct CDR3 sequences; approximately 33% were seen once. The antigens of these receptors remain unknown. The material sequenced was cultured CD8+ T cells from PBMCs, taken from culture after CMV antigen stimulation. Receptors were obtained from a human donor in good health (CMV status not recorded). Some clones in this sample may be carry-over from other donors' samples. Both conserved end residues are part of each CDR3. A D gene is named only where the DNA matches it firmly. Clone size is shown for a subset of rows, as once, few, many or a class of expanded clone.

D	V	size	J	CDR3
-	TRBV2	few	TRBJ2-4	CASRHLLEAKNIQYF
-	TRBV4-1	many	TRBJ2-1	CASSPGLYNEQFF
-	TRBV7-9	few	TRBJ1-1	CASSYDSPEAFF
TRBD2	TRBV20-1	-	TRBJ2-3	CSASTRLAGERQADTQYF
-	TRBV7-8	many	TRBJ1-1	CASSSSGVMNTEAFF
-	TRBV3-1	once	TRBJ2-1	CASTAYDGEQFF
TRBD1	TRBV7-9	-	TRBJ1-4	CASSGQGAANEKLFF
TRBD1	TRBV7-6	few	TRBJ1-2	CASSQVGQDYGYTF
-	TRBV5-6	-	TRBJ1-1	CASSPGVGHAEAFF
-	TRBV4-1	-	TRBJ1-2	CASSSKDALAGAVKNYGYTF
TRBD2	TRBV3-1	-	TRBJ2-7	CASSQEWVLAGEYEQYF
-	TRBV7-6	few	TRBJ2-7	CASSLGAFYEQYF
-	TRBV6-6	-	TRBJ2-5	CASSYRRLKQETQYF
-	TRBV19	-	TRBJ2-1	CASRGVTYNEQFF
TRBD1	TRBV5-1	many	TRBJ1-1	CASSWTGGGEAFF
TRBD1	TRBV11-2	-	TRBJ1-1	CASSGYDRGLNTEAFF
-	TRBV12-5	many	TRBJ2-3	CASENTGKGRDTQYF
-	TRBV6-6	few	TRBJ1-1	CASRRGGAKNTEAFF
-	TRBV11-2	-	TRBJ1-4	CASSPRLLGATNEKLFF
-	TRBV2	-	TRBJ1-5	CASTDSRDDQPQHF
-	TRBV2	-	TRBJ1-1	CASSRGLKNTEAFF
-	TRBV6-6	-	TRBJ1-2	CASSPRDTFSAPGGYTF
TRBD2	TRBV14	-	TRBJ2-3	CASSLQRGDTDTQYF
TRBD2	TRBV7-8	many	TRBJ2-3	CASFWTSGGSTDTQYF
-	TRBV5-4	-	TRBJ2-1	CATSGDLWSQGTKYNEQFF
TRBD1	TRBV7-2	few	TRBJ1-2	CASSSGRRQGAGGYTF
-	TRBV4-1	-	TRBJ1-4	CASSQEPINEKLFF
-	TRBV27	few	TRBJ2-1	CASKGIEQFF
TRBD2	TRBV11-3	-	TRBJ2-1	CASSPGRLAGANEQFF
-	TRBV7-9	-	TRBJ1-5	CASSLSAVQPQHF
-	TRBV6-6	-	TRBJ2-5	CASSYGPPGETQYF
TRBD1	TRBV24-1	-	TRBJ1-1	CATSDWKGTGGGRTEAFF
-	TRBV7-2	many	TRBJ2-1	CASSLGGKLYNEQFF
-	TRBV6-6	few	TRBJ2-3	CASSYWDTTDTQYF
TRBD1	TRBV27	-	TRBJ2-1	CASAGGMVTYNEQFF
-	TRBV7-2	few	TRBJ1-5	CASSLSPGLSLYSNQPQHF